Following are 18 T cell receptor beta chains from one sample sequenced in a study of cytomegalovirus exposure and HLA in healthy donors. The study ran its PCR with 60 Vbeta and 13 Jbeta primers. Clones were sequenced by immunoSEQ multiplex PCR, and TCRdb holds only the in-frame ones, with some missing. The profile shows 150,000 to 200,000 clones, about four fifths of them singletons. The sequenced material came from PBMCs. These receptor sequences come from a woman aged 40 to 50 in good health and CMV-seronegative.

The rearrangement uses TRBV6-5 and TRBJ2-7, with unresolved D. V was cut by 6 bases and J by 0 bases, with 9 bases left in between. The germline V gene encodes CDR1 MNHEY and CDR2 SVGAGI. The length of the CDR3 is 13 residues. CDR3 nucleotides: TGTGCCAGCAGCCCAATCCACTCCTACGAGCAGTACTTC. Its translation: CASSPIHSYEQYF.

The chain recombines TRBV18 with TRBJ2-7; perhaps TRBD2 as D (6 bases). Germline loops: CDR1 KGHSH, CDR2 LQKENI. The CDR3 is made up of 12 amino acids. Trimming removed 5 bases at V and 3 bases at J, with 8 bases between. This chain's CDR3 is CASSATSYEQYV. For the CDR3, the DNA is TGTGCCAGCTCAGCGACTAGCTACGAGCAGTACGTC.

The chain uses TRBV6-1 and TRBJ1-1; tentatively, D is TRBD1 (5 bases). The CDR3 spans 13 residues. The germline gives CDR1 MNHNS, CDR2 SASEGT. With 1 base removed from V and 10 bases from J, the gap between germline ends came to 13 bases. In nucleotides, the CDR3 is TGTGCCAGCAGTGAAGGGACAAGAGGTCTAGCTTTCTTT. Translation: CASSEGTRGLAFF.

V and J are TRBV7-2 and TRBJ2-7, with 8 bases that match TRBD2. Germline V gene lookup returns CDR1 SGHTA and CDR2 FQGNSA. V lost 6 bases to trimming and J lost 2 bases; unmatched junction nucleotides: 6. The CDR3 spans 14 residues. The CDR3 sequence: CASSPVSGTYEQYF. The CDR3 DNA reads TGTGCCAGCAGTCCAGTTAGCGGGACCTACGAGCAGTACTTC.

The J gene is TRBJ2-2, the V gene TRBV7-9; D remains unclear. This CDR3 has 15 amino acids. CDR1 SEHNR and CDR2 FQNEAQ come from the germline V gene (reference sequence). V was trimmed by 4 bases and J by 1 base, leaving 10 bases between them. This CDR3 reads CASSSRAGNTGELFF. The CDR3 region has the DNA TGTGCCAGCAGCTCCAGAGCAGGGAACACCGGGGAGCTGTTTTTT. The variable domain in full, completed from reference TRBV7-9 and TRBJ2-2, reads DTGVSQNPRHKITKRGQNVTFRCDPISEHNRLYWYRQTLGQGPEFLTYFQNEAQLEKSRLLSDRFSAERPKGSFSTLEIQRTEQGDSAMYLCASSSRAGNTGELFFGEGSRLTVL.

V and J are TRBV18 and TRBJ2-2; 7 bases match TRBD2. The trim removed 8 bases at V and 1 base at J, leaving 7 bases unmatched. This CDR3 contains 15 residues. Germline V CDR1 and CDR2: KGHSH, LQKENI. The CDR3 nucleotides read TGTGCCAGCCCCCTGGGGGGGGTGAACACCGGGGAGCTGTTTTTT. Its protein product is CASPLGGVNTGELFF.

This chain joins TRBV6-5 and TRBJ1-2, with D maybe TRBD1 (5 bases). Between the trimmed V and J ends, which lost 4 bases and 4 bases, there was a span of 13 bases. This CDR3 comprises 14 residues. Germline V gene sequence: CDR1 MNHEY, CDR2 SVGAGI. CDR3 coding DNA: TGTGCCAGCAGTTTTCTCAGGGTCGGCTATGGCTACACCTTC. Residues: CASSFLRVGYGYTF.

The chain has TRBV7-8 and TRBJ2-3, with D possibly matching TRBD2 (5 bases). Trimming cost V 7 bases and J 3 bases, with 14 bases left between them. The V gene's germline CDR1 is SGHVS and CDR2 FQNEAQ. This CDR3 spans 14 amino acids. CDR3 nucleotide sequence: TGTGCCAGCAACCGAGTTAGGGAGACAGATACGCAGTATTTT. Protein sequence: CASNRVRETDTQYF.

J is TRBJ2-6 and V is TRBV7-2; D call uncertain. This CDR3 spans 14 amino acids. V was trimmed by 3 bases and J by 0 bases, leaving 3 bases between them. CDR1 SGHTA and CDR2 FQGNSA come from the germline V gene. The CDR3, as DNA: TGTGCCAGCAGCTTTAACTCTGGGGCCAACGTCCTGACTTTC. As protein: CASSFNSGANVLTF.

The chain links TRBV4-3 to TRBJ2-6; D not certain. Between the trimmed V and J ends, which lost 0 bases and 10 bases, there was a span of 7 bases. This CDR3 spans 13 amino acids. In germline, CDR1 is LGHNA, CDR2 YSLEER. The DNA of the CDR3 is TGCGCCAGCAGCCAAGAAACCCGGAACGTCCTGACTTTC. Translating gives CASSQETRNVLTF.

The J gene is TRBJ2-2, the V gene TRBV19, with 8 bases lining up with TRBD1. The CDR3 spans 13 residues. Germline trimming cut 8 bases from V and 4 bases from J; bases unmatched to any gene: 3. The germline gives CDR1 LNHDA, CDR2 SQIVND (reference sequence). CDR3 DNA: TGTGCCAGTCGGACAGGGATCACCGGGGAGCTGTTTTTT. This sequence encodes CASRTGITGELFF. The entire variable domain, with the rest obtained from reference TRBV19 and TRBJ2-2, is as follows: DGGITQSPKYLFRKEGQNVTLSCEQNLNHDAMYWYRQDPGQGLRLIYYSQIVNDFQKGDIAEGYSVSREKKESFPLTVTSAQKNPTAFYLCASRTGITGELFFGEGSRLTVL.

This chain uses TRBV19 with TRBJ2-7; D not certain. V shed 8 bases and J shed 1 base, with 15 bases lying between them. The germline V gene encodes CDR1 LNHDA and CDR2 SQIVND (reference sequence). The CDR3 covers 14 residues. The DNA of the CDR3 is TGTGCCAGTTCACCCTCTGCTACTTCCTACGAGCAGTACTTC. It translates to CASSPSATSYEQYF.

The CDR3 sequence is CASSPTSGRLRSYEQYV. CDR3 DNA sequence: TGTGCCAGCAGCCCTACTAGCGGGAGACTCCGCTCCTACGAGCAGTACGTC. The chain uses TRBV11-2 and TRBJ2-7, with 11 bases identical to TRBD2. Germline values: CDR1 SGHAT, CDR2 FQNNGV. The CDR3 sequence is 17 residues long. Trimming cost V 5 bases and J 0 bases; bases outside gene matches: 9.

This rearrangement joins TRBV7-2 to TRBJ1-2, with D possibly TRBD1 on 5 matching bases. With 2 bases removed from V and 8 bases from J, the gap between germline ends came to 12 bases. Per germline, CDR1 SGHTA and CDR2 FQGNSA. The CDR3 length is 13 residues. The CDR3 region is CASSLIGADGYTF. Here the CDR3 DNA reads TGTGCCAGCAGCTTAATTGGGGCTGACGGCTACACCTTC.

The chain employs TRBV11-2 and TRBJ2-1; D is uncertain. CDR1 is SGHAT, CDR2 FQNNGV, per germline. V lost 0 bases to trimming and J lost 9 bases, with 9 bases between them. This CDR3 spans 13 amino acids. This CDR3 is CASSLERSTEQFF. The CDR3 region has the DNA TGTGCCAGCAGCTTAGAAAGGAGTACTGAGCAGTTCTTC.

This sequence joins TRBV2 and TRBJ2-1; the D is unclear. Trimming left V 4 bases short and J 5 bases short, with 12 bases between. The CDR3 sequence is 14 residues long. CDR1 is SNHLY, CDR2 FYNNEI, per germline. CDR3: CASSVMSTDNEQFF. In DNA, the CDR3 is TGTGCCAGCAGTGTAATGTCTACCGACAATGAGCAGTTCTTC.

CDR3 sequence (DNA): TGTGCCAGCAGCCCTAGGACAGGCGATCAGCCCCAGCATTTT. Its protein is CASSPRTGDQPQHF. The chain couples TRBV7-8 to TRBJ1-5, with 7 bases matching TRBD1. Losses at the gene ends were 5 bases for V and 5 bases for J; bases not matched to a gene: 6. Germline V gene lookup returns CDR1 SGHVS and CDR2 FQNEAQ. The CDR3 covers 14 residues.

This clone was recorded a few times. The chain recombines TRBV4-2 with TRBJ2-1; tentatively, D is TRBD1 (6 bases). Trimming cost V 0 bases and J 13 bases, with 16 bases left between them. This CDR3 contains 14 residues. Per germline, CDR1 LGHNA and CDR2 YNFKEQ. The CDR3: CASSQEGTSRSQFF. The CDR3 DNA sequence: TGTGCCAGCAGCCAAGAGGGGACATCTAGATCTCAGTTCTTC.